Presented here are 32 T cell receptor beta chains from one specimen sequenced in a study of T cell responses to AZD1222 COVID-19 vaccine. Sequencing used immunoSEQ multiplex PCR; TCRdb keeps in-frame clones, though not all of them. The table shows 100,000 to 150,000 clones, with roughly 84% occurring only once. Specimen: peripheral blood, collected on day 0 of AZD1222 vaccination. The source is an adult in good health.

Details on this clone: The identical CDR3 is also encoded by other nucleotide sequences in the sample. The genes are TRBV29-1 and TRBJ1-2; D remains ambiguous. The germline CDR1 and CDR2 sequences are SQVTM and ANQGSEA. V lost 3 bases and J 0 bases, leaving 8 bases between the germline ends. This CDR3 is 13 amino acids long. CDR3 bases: TGCAGCGTTGATGGTCAGACTAACTATGGCTACACCTTC. As protein: CSVDGQTNYGYTF. Combining the CDR3 with reference TRBV29-1 and TRBJ1-2 gives the whole variable domain SAVISQKPSRDICQRGTSLTIQCQVDSQVTMMFWYRQQPGQSLTLIATANQGSEATYESGFVIDKFPISRPNLTFSTLTVSNMSPEDSSIYLCSVDGQTNYGYTFGSGTRLTVV.

A few counts support this clone. This rearrangement joins TRBV19 to TRBJ1-4; TRBD1 is a possible D gene (5 bases). The V end was cut by 6 bases, the J end by 8 bases, with 31 bases between. Germline V CDR1 and CDR2: LNHDA, SQIVND (reference sequence). This CDR3 has 19 residues. The CDR3: CASSEENNKRPSRGEKLFF. Here the CDR3 DNA reads TGTGCCAGTAGCGAAGAAAACAATAAGAGACCGTCACGGGGCGAAAAACTGTTTTTT. Together with reference TRBV19 and TRBJ1-4, the CDR3 gives the full variable domain: DGGITQSPKYLFRKEGQNVTLSCEQNLNHDAMYWYRQDPGQGLRLIYYSQIVNDFQKGDIAEGYSVSREKKESFPLTVTSAQKNPTAFYLCASSEENNKRPSRGEKLFFGSGTQLSVL.

This chain joins TRBV27 and TRBJ1-2; D remains ambiguous. Between the trimmed V and J ends, which lost 5 bases and 3 bases, there was a span of 10 bases. In germline, CDR1 is MNHEY, CDR2 SMNVEV (reference sequence). The CDR3 sequence is 13 residues long. The CDR3 reads CASSMEGDYGYTF. CDR3 DNA: TGTGCCAGCAGTATGGAGGGTGACTATGGCTACACCTTC.

The chain uses TRBV27 and TRBJ1-1, with D tentatively TRBD1 (5 bases). V gave up 1 base and J gave up 2 bases, with 11 bases separating them. The CDR3 runs to 15 residues. Germline-derived CDR1 and CDR2 are MNHEY and SMNVEV (reference sequence). DNA of the CDR3: TGTGCCAGCAGTTTATTGGGGGTGAGAAACACTGAAGCTTTCTTT. It translates to CASSLLGVRNTEAFF.

This clone appeared once. The CDR3 region is CASRGQGVFHGYTF. In DNA form, the CDR3 reads TGTGCCAGCAGGGGACAGGGGGTCTTCCATGGCTACACCTTC. The chain employs TRBV6-5 and TRBJ1-2; 11 nucleotides agree with TRBD1. The CDR3 loop spans 14 amino acids. The V segment lost 6 bases and the J segment 6 bases; nucleotides outside the gene matches: 6. Germline V gene data show CDR1 as MNHEY and CDR2 as SVGAGI.

CDR3 residues: CASSASTGSGNTIYF. In DNA, the CDR3 is TGCGCCAGCAGCGCGAGCACAGGGTCGGGAAACACCATATATTTT. The V and J genes are TRBV4-3 and TRBJ1-3; maybe TRBD1 (6 bases). The CDR3 runs 15 residues. In germline, CDR1 is LGHNA, CDR2 YSLEER. The V end lost 5 bases, the J end lost 4 bases, and 15 bases lay between the germline ends.

CDR3 loop: CASSETSGGRDREQYF. The CDR3 DNA sequence: TGTGCCAGCAGTGAAACTAGCGGGGGCCGGGACCGCGAGCAGTACTTC. The rearrangement uses TRBV6-1 and TRBJ2-7; TRBD2 matches 11 bases. CDR3 size: 16 residues. Germline CDR1 reads MNHNS; CDR2 reads SASEGT. The junction had 9 bases not matched to a gene; V was cut back by 2 bases and J by 6 bases.

The V gene is TRBV27, the J gene TRBJ1-3; D unclear. The CDR3 covers 13 residues. Germline CDR1 is MNHEY and CDR2 is SMNVEV (reference sequence). V shed 4 bases and J shed 4 bases, with 8 bases lying between them. The DNA of the CDR3 is TGTGCCAGCAGTTCACGACCCGGAAACACCATATATTTT. Its protein product is CASSSRPGNTIYF.

CDR3 in amino acids: CATSTGQGQGGTEAFF. CDR3 coding DNA: TGTGCCACCAGCACTGGGCAGGGCCAGGGGGGGACTGAAGCTTTCTTT. The gene calls are TRBV15 and TRBJ1-1, with 7 bases aligning to TRBD1. The CDR3 has 16 residues. V lost 4 bases and J lost 5; bases outside the gene matches: 13. Germline loops: CDR1 LNHNV, CDR2 YYDKDF (reference sequence).

The chain employs TRBV29-1 and TRBJ2-3; D unclear. Per the germline V gene, CDR1 is SQVTM and CDR2 is ANQGSEA. The V gene lost 1 base and the J gene lost 11 bases, with 10 bases spanning the gap. This CDR3 comprises 11 residues. CDR3 amino acids: CSVEVGGLQYF. Written as DNA, the CDR3 is TGCAGCGTTGAAGTGGGCGGTCTGCAGTATTTT.

The gene calls are TRBV4-3 and TRBJ1-2; D gene uncertain. V was pared by 0 bases and J by 4 bases, with 12 bases between. Germline CDR1 and CDR2: LGHNA and YSLEER. The CDR3 runs to 15 residues. CDR3: CASSQDAAELYGYTF. CDR3 bases: TGCGCCAGCAGCCAAGATGCGGCAGAACTCTATGGCTACACCTTC.

This clone was recorded once. The chain links TRBV13 to TRBJ2-2; no clear D. The CDR3 is made up of 13 amino acids. Per germline, CDR1 PRHDT and CDR2 FYEKMQ (reference sequence). Trimming left V 3 bases short and J 0 bases short, with 2 bases between. CDR3 coding DNA: TGTGCCAGCAGCTTCCCGAACACCGGGGAGCTGTTTTTT. It codes for CASSFPNTGELFF. Full variable domain (rest looked up from reference TRBV13 and TRBJ2-2): AAGVIQSPRHLIKEKRETATLKCYPIPRHDTVYWYQQGPGQDPQFLISFYEKMQSDKGSIPDRFSAQQFSDYHSELNMSSLELGDSALYFCASSFPNTGELFFGEGSRLTVL.

J is TRBJ2-2 and V is TRBV11-3, with D maybe TRBD1 (6 bases). V was pared by 11 bases and J by 0 bases, with 10 bases between. Germline values: CDR1 SGHNT, CDR2 YENEEA. CDR3 size: 13 residues. The CDR3 region has the DNA TGTGCCGGCCGGACAGCGAACACCGGGGAGCTGTTTTTT. This gives the protein CAGRTANTGELFF.

The chain couples TRBV5-8 to TRBJ2-7; 8 nucleotides line up with TRBD2. The CDR3 loop spans 15 amino acids. Germline loops: CDR1 SGHTS, CDR2 YDEGEE. With 2 bases clipped from V and 1 base from J, the junction kept 5 bases outside the gene matches. CDR3 in DNA: TGTGCCAGCAGCTTTCGGAGCGGGGGATCCTACGAGCAGTACTTC. Translated: CASSFRSGGSYEQYF.

The V gene is TRBV4-1, the J gene TRBJ1-1; D not resolved. This CDR3 is 11 amino acids long. V dropped 4 bases and J dropped 0 bases, with 0 bases sitting between them. Germline loops: CDR1 MGHRA, CDR2 YSYEKL. CDR3 sequence: CASSLNTEAFF. In DNA, the CDR3 is TGCGCCAGCAGCCTGAACACTGAAGCTTTCTTT.

This chain links TRBV10-3 with TRBJ2-7; TRBD1 or TRBD2 may be the D gene (6 bases each). V was pared by 4 bases and J by 3 bases, with 13 bases between. In germline, CDR1 is ENHRY, CDR2 SYGVKD. The CDR3 is 14 amino acids. The CDR3 region has the DNA TGTGCCATCAGTGCGGGGGCAGGAGTCTACGAGCAGTACTTC. This codes for CAISAGAGVYEQYF.

The V and J genes are TRBV24-1 and TRBJ1-4, with 8 bases identical to TRBD1. The CDR3 contains 17 residues. CDR1 is KGHDR and CDR2 is SFDVKD in the germline V gene. J was trimmed by 2 bases and V by 2 bases; bases with no gene match: 6. This chain's CDR3 is CATSDSGRGLTNEKLFF. The CDR3 nucleotides are TGTGCCACCAGTGATTCGGGCAGGGGGCTCACTAATGAAAAACTGTTTTTT.

The rearrangement joins TRBV5-1 to TRBJ1-3; D remains unclear. Trimming shortened V by 0 bases and J by 0 bases, and 13 bases separated the two germline ends. Germline V gene sequence: CDR1 SGHRS, CDR2 YFSETQ. This CDR3 has 17 residues. The DNA for the CDR3 is TGCGCCAGCAGCTTGGAGAGTCCGGGATACTCTGGAAACACCATATATTTT. Its translation: CASSLESPGYSGNTIYF. Drawing the rest from reference TRBV5-1 and TRBJ1-3, the complete variable domain is KAGVTQTPRYLIKTRGQQVTLSCSPISGHRSVSWYQQTPGQGLQFLFEYFSETQRNKGNFPGRFSGRQFSNSRSEMNVSTLELGDSALYLCASSLESPGYSGNTIYFGEGSWLTVV.

DNA of the CDR3: TGTGCCAGCAGTGAATGGGGCTACGAGCAGTACTTC. As protein: CASSEWGYEQYF. This chain joins TRBV25-1 and TRBJ2-7, with unresolved D. Trimming shortened V by 1 base and J by 3 bases, and 4 bases separated the two germline ends. The CDR3 sequence is 12 residues long. Germline-derived CDR1 and CDR2 are MGHDK and SYGVNS.

The V and J genes are TRBV19 and TRBJ2-7; D possibly matches TRBD1 or TRBD2 (6 bases each). The CDR3 contains 15 residues. The V end lost 4 bases, the J end lost 0 bases, and 13 bases lay between the germline ends. Germline V gene lookup returns CDR1 LNHDA and CDR2 SQIVND (reference sequence). The DNA of the CDR3 is TGTGCCAGTAGTACTGGGGGGACACCCTCCTACGAGCAGTACTTC. Translating gives CASSTGGTPSYEQYF.

The chain joins TRBV30 to TRBJ1-1; D gene unclear. Trimming pared 2 bases from V and 4 bases from J, leaving 5 bases between. This CDR3 is built from 11 residues. Germline CDR1 reads GTSNPN; CDR2 reads SVGIG (reference sequence). CDR3 region: CAWSSGTEAFF. The DNA of the CDR3 is TGTGCCTGGAGTAGCGGCACTGAAGCTTTCTTT. Using reference TRBV30 and TRBJ1-1 for the parts outside the CDR3, the full variable domain is SQTIHQWPATLVQPVGSPLSLECTVEGTSNPNLYWYRQAAGRGLQLLFYSVGIGQISSEVPQNLSASRPQDRQFILSSKKLLLSDSGFYLCAWSSGTEAFFGQGTRLTVV.

The genes are TRBV5-1 and TRBJ1-2; no clear D. The CDR3 consists of 15 residues. Germline CDR1 SGHRS, CDR2 YFSETQ. V lost 0 bases, J lost 4 bases, and 13 bases lay in between. This chain's CDR3 is CASSLDRGGGYGYTF. In DNA form, the CDR3 reads TGCGCCAGCAGCTTGGATCGGGGTGGCGGCTATGGCTACACCTTC.

The rearrangement joins TRBV4-1 to TRBJ1-3; 7 bases line up with TRBD1. This CDR3 spans 16 amino acids. The germline CDR1 and CDR2 sequences are MGHRA and YSYEKL. V shed 3 bases and J 0 bases; nucleotides not matched to a gene: 5. The CDR3, as DNA: TGCGCCAGCAGCCAGTCAGGGGGTAACTCTGGAAACACCATATATTTT. Its translation: CASSQSGGNSGNTIYF.

The chain uses TRBV20-1 and TRBJ1-5; D gene uncertain. Germline lookup yields CDR1 DFQATT and CDR2 SNEGSKA (reference sequence). V lost 6 bases, J lost 2 bases, and 11 bases lay in between. This CDR3 has 13 amino acids. The CDR3 sequence is CSASRTGNQPQHF. CDR3 DNA: TGCAGTGCAAGTCGGACGGGCAATCAGCCCCAGCATTTT.

As DNA, the CDR3 is TGTGCCAGCAGCCAAACTAGCGGGCCTTGGGATACGCAGTATTTT. Protein product: CASSQTSGPWDTQYF. The chain carries TRBV3-1 (or the pseudogene TRBV3-2) and TRBJ2-3; TRBD2 agrees at 9 bases. The V gene's germline CDR1 is LGHDT and CDR2 YNNKEL (reference sequence). The CDR3 runs 15 residues. Trimming at V came to 2 bases and at J to 6 bases, leaving 6 bases not matched to a gene.

This chain uses TRBV7-9 with TRBJ1-2, with D possibly TRBD1 on 5 matching bases. The germline V gene encodes CDR1 SEHNR and CDR2 FQNEAQ (reference sequence). The CDR3 spans 15 residues. With 5 bases removed from V and 8 bases from J, the gap between germline ends came to 21 bases. CDR3 sequence (DNA): TGTGCCAGCAGCCTCGACGGGCCCTCCGGGGGAGGCTACACCTTC. Translating it yields CASSLDGPSGGGYTF.

This chain joins TRBV28 and TRBJ1-2; 7 positions match TRBD1. The CDR3 has 15 residues. Germline V gene lookup returns CDR1 MDHEN and CDR2 SYDVKM. V lost 2 bases and J lost 2; bases outside the gene matches: 5. Here the CDR3 DNA reads TGTGCCAGCAGTTTAGGGACAGCCTCCAACTATGGCTACACCTTC. Its protein product is CASSLGTASNYGYTF.

The chain joins TRBV12-3 or TRBV12-4 to TRBJ1-5, with no clear D. This CDR3 contains 13 residues. V gave up 6 bases and J gave up 4 bases, with 10 bases separating them. The CDR3 DNA follows: TGTGCCAGCAGCATTACAGAAAATCAGCCCCAGCATTTT. Protein product: CASSITENQPQHF.

The V and J genes are TRBV27 and TRBJ1-1; D unresolved. CDR3 length: 16 amino acids. Germline CDR1 and CDR2: MNHEY and SMNVEV (reference sequence). V dropped 8 bases and J dropped 0 bases, with 19 bases sitting between them. The CDR3 sequence is CASFPWQVSMNTEAFF. The CDR3, as DNA: TGTGCCAGCTTCCCTTGGCAGGTATCCATGAACACTGAAGCTTTCTTT.

This sequence joins TRBV11-2 and TRBJ2-7; D is perhaps TRBD2 (6 bases). Germline lookup yields CDR1 SGHAT and CDR2 FQNNGV. The CDR3 is 13 residues long. Deletions cut 1 base from V and 6 bases from J, with 10 bases between. The CDR3 sequence: CASSLGLAFEQYF. The DNA for the CDR3 is TGTGCCAGCAGCTTAGGTCTAGCGTTCGAGCAGTACTTC.

The V gene is TRBV7-2, the J gene TRBJ2-3; D gene ambiguous. This CDR3 contains 12 residues. The V end lost 3 bases, the J end lost 5 bases, and 6 bases lay between the germline ends. Germline CDR1 and CDR2: SGHTA and FQGNSA. CDR3 nucleotides: TGTGCCAGCAGCTTCTTAGTAGATACGCAGTATTTT. Translating it yields CASSFLVDTQYF. The full variable domain, with the rest looked up from reference TRBV7-2 and TRBJ2-3, is GAGVSQSPSNKVTEKGKDVELRCDPISGHTALYWYRQSLGQGLEFLIYFQGNSAPDKSGLPSDRFSAERTGGSVSTLTIQRTQQEDSAVYLCASSFLVDTQYFGPGTRLTVL.

The genes are TRBV5-1 and TRBJ2-3; 14 bases agree with TRBD2. Germline-derived CDR1 and CDR2 are SGHRS and YFSETQ. V lost 4 bases to trimming and J lost 8 bases; unmatched junction nucleotides: 9. The CDR3 has 16 residues. The CDR3 coding sequence is TGCGCCAGCAGCGCACCCGGGACTAGCGGGAGTGGTACGCAGTATTTT. As protein: CASSAPGTSGSGTQYF.